This T cell receptor (beta chain) was obtained from a study of lung T cells in sarcoidosis with Löfgren's syndrome. The overall study: In sarcoidosis, CD4+ T cells accumulate in bronchoalveolar lavage fluid.

Each CDR3 protein gets one entry after TCRdb re-called the reads with MiXCR. The sample shows 60,000 or so distinct CDR3 sequences, approximately 22% of them seen only once. This clonotype was detected ten times or more. Its specificity is unknown. V lost 2 bases to trimming and J lost 0 bases, with 7 bases between them. The length of the CDR3 is 14 residues. Germline loops: CDR1 MNHEY, CDR2 SVGEGT. General study points: Shared TRAV12-1 and TRBV2 CDR3 motifs were reported across several patients. TRBV2 was the preferred pairing partner of TRAV12-1, with similar CDR3s. TRAV12-1 and TRBV2 were reportedly most expanded in Löfgren's patients.

This receptor was taken from a human donor with sarcoidosis (Löfgren's syndrome or another form), or a control subject (not recorded which). This chain links TRBV6-2 or TRBV6-3 with TRBJ1-1; D call uncertain. Sequencing was performed on CD4+ T cells from PBMCs. CDR3 sequence: CASSYSGMNTEAFF. CDR3 sequence (DNA): TGTGCCAGCAGTTACAGTGGGATGAACACTGAAGCTTTCTTT.